The rows below give T cell receptor beta chains drawn from one sample of a study of Graves' ophthalmopathy and Graves' hyperthyroidism. TCRdb reanalysed the multiplex PCR reads using MiXCR and keeps one entry per CDR3 protein. This sample carries under 350,000 distinct CDR3 sequences, roughly 16% of them seen once, and the ten largest clones take 9% to 15%. The specimen sequenced was peripheral blood. The receptors were gathered from an adult man with Graves' ophthalmopathy. Each CDR3 is given without its conserved first and last residue.

TRBJ2-5 TRBV20-1 TRDRAEETQY
TRBJ2-7 TRBV7-8 ASSLGGGRDNPYEQY
TRBJ1-1 TRBV29-1 SVEENRVKTEAF
TRBJ2-7 TRBV2 ASSQGLAGPGGSYEQY
TRBJ1-1 TRBV29-1 SVETGGAVTEAF
TRBJ1-3 TRBV7-3 ASSAAGTAGNTIY
TRBJ2-5 TRBV20-1 SASLQGQTQETQY
TRBJ1-2 TRBV18 ASSPGILGYT
TRBJ2-2 TRBV5-1 ASTRGTVRGELF
TRBJ1-6 TRBV11-2 ASSLFRDSYNSPLH
TRBJ1-5 TRBV7-2 ASSLQGHQPQH
TRBJ1-1 TRBV29-1 SANGQGDTEAF
TRBJ2-7 TRBV6-2/TRBV6-3 ASSSYYEQY
TRBJ1-5 TRBV4-1 ASSQDRTPGPQH
TRBJ1-5 TRBV19 ASTETGRFQPQH
TRBJ2-7 TRBV29-1 SAGGAGSYEQY
TRBJ2-2 TRBV27 ASSSGTGYTGELF
TRBJ1-5 TRBV2 ASSVTWMSNQPQH
TRBJ1-1 TRBV7-8 ASSPPLATEAF
TRBJ2-2 TRBV6-2/TRBV6-3 ASNQDTGELF
TRBJ2-5 TRBV28 ASSPSSQTQETQY
TRBJ2-2 TRBV6-1 ASSALLATGELF
TRBJ2-7 TRBV5-1 ASSFEAGGRYEQY
TRBJ1-3 TRBV28 ASRGNRVIRYTIY
TRBJ2-5 TRBV7-2 ASRSDIGLAGETQY
TRBJ1-1 TRBV19 ASNRGLMNTEAF
TRBJ2-2 TRBV5-5 ASSFGQVGTGELF
TRBJ2-7 TRBV6-5 ASKKGYEQY
TRBJ2-7 TRBV19 ASSKMDSRIYEQY
TRBJ1-2 TRBV6-1 ASWDRVMGYT
TRBJ1-5 TRBV7-2 ASSLTGTGVQPQH
TRBJ1-1 TRBV6-1 ASSDGGNTEAF
TRBJ2-2 TRBV11-2 ASSLDSGQANTGELF
TRBJ1-2 TRBV6-1 ATRDRGNYGYT
TRBJ2-7 TRBV29-1 SVVPAPLPYEQY
TRBJ1-5 TRBV20-1 SARDREGAQPQH
TRBJ2-7 TRBV7-8 ASSLGVRGGGYEQY
TRBJ1-1 TRBV5-5 ASSWDPRGNTEAF
TRBJ2-7 TRBV15 ATSRSYSYEQY
TRBJ2-1 TRBV4-1 ASSQRTVNEQF
TRBJ2-7 TRBV30 AWSVIRGGGEQY
TRBJ2-7 TRBV4-1 ASSLAVGDSGYEQY
TRBJ1-1 TRBV3-1 ASSRRGHTEAF
TRBJ1-5 TRBV6-5 ASSYSGPDRGDRYSNQPQH
TRBJ2-2 TRBV10-1 ASSDRGTGELF
TRBJ1-1 TRBV10-3 AISEKGWDTEAF
TRBJ2-7 TRBV29-1 SAQGPVSYEQY
TRBJ2-5 TRBV29-1 SVVASYSSQY
TRBJ2-2 TRBV6-2/TRBV6-3 ASSTSTAAPTGELF
TRBJ2-5 TRBV6-1 ASSGLVGTAKGETQY
TRBJ2-5 TRBV7-7 TSSSGATFQETQY